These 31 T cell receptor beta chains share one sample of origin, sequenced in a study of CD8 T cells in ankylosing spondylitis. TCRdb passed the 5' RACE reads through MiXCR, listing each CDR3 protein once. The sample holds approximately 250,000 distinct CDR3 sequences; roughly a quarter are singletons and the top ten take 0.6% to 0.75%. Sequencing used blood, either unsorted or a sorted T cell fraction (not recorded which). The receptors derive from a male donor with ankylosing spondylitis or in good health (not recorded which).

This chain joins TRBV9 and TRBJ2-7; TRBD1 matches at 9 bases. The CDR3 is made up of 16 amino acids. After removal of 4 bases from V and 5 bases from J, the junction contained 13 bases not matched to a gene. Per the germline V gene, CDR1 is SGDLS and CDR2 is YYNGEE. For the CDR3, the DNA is TGTGCCAGCAGCCCCCATCCAGGGACAGGGAGCAACGAGCAGTACTTC. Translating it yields CASSPHPGTGSNEQYF.

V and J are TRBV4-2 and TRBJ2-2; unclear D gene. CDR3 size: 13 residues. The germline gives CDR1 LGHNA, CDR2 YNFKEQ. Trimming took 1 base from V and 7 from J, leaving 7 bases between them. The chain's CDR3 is CASSQVDLGELFF. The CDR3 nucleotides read TGTGCCAGCAGCCAAGTGGACCTCGGGGAGCTGTTTTTT.

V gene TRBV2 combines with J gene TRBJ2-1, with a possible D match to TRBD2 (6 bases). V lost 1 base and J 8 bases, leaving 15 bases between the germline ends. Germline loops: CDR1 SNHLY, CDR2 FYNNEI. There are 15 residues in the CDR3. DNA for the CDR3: TGTGCCAGCAGTGAAGATTGGGGTAGCGGCCATGAGCAGTTCTTC. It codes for CASSEDWGSGHEQFF.

For the CDR3, the DNA is TGCGCCAGCAGCAGAGGGACAGGGGGCGAGGAGACCCAGTACTTC. Protein product: CASSRGTGGEETQYF. This rearrangement joins TRBV5-1 to TRBJ2-5; 12 bases match TRBD1. The length of the CDR3 is 15 residues. CDR1 is SGHRS, CDR2 YFSETQ, per germline. Trimming cost V 4 bases and J 5 bases; bases outside gene matches: 6.

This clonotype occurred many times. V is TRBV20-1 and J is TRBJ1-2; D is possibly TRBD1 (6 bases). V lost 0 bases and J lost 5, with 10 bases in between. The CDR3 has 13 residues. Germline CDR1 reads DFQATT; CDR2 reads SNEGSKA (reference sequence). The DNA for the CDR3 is TGCAGTGCTAGAGATACAGGGTCATATGGCTACACCTTC. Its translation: CSARDTGSYGYTF.

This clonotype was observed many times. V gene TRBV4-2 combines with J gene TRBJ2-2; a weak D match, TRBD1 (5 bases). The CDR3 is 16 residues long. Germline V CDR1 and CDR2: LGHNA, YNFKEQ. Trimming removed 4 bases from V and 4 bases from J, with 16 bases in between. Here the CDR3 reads CASSPYVATGTGELFF. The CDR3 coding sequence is TGTGCCAGCAGCCCCTATGTGGCCACAGGCACCGGGGAGCTGTTTTTT.

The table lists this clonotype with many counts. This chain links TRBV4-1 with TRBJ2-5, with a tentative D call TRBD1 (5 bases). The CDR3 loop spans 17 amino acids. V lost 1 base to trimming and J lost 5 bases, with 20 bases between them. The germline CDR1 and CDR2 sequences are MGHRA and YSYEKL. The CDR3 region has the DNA TGCGCCAGCAGCCAAGGTAATGGCGCGGACAACGGGGAGACCCAGTACTTC. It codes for CASSQGNGADNGETQYF.

The CDR3 region has the DNA TGCAGTGCTAGAGATACCCCTGAAGCTTTCTTT. This translates into CSARDTPEAFF. The chain uses TRBV20-1 and TRBJ1-1, with D uncertain. Germline CDR1 reads DFQATT; CDR2 reads SNEGSKA (reference sequence). The CDR3 length is 11 residues. The V end lost 0 bases, the J end lost 6 bases, and 5 bases lay between the germline ends.

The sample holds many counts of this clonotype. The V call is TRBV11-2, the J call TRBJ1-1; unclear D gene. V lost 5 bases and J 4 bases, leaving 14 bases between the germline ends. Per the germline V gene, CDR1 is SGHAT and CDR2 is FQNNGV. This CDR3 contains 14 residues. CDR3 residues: CASSQGYMPTEAFF. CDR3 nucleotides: TGTGCCAGCAGCCAAGGTTACATGCCCACTGAAGCTTTCTTT.

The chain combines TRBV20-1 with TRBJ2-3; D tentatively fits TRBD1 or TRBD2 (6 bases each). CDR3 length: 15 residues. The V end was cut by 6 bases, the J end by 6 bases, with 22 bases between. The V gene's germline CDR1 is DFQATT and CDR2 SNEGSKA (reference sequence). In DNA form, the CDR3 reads TGCAGTGCACCGGTGGGGGGCGGTAGTTCGGATACGCAGTATTTT. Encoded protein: CSAPVGGGSSDTQYF.

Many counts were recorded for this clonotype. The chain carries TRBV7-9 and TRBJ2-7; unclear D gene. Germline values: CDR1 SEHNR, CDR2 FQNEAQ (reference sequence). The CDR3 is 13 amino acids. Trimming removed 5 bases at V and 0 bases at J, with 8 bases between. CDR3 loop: CASSIDTSYEQYF. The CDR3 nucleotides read TGTGCCAGCAGCATTGACACCTCCTACGAGCAGTACTTC.

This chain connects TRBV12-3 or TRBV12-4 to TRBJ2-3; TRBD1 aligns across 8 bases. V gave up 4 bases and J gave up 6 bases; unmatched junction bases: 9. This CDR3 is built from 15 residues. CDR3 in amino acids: CASSSGTGLGDTQYF. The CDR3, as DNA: TGTGCCAGCAGTTCCGGGACAGGCTTGGGGGATACGCAGTATTTT.

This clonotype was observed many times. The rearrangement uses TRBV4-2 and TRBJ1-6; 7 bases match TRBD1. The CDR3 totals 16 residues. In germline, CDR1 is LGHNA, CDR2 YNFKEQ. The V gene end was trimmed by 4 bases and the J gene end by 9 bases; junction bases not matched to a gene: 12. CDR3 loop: CASSPRTGKGSSPLHF. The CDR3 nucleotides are TGTGCCAGCAGCCCCCGGACAGGAAAGGGCTCTTCACCCCTCCACTTT.

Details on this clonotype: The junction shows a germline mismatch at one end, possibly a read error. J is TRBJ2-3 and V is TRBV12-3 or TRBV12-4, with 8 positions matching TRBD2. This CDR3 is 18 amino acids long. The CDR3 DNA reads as TGTGCCCGCAGTTTATCGGGGGGGGCTTATTATAGCACAGATACGCAGTATTTT. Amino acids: CARSLSGGAYYSTDTQYF.

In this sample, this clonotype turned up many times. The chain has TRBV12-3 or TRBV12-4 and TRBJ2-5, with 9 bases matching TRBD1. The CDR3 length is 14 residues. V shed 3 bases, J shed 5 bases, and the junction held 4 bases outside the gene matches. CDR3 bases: TGTGCCAGCAGTTTGGGGACAGGGATGGAGACCCAGTACTTC. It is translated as CASSLGTGMETQYF.

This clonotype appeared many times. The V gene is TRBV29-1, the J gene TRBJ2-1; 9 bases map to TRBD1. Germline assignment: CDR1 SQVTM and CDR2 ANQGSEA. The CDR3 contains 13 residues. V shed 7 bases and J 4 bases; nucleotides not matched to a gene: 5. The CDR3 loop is CSGAGQGYNEQFF. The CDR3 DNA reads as TGCAGCGGCGCTGGACAGGGGTACAATGAGCAGTTCTTC.

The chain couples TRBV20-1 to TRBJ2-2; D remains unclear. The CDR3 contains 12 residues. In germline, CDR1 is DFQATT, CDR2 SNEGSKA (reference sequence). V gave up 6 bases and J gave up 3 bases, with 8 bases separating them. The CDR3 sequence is CSAQPDTGELFF. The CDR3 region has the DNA TGCAGTGCACAACCTGACACCGGGGAGCTGTTTTTT.

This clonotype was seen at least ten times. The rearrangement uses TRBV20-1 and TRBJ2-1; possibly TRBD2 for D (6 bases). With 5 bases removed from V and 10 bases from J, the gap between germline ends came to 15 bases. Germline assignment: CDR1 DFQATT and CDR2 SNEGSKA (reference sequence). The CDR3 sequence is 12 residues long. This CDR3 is CSARGLHLEQFF. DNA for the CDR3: TGCAGTGCTCGGGGACTTCACCTAGAGCAGTTCTTC.

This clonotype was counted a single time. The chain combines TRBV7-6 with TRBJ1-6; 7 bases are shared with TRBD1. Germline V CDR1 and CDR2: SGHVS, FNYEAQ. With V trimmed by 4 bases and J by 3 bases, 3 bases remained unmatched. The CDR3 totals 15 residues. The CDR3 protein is CASSSRTGYNSPLHF. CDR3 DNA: TGTGCCAGCAGCTCCCGGACAGGCTATAATTCACCCCTCCACTTT.

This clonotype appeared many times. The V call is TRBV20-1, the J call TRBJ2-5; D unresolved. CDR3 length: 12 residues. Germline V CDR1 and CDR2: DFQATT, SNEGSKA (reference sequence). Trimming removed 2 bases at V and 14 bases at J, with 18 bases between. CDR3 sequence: CSARTVIATPYF. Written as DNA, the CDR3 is TGCAGTGCTAGAACGGTGATAGCTACCCCATACTTC.

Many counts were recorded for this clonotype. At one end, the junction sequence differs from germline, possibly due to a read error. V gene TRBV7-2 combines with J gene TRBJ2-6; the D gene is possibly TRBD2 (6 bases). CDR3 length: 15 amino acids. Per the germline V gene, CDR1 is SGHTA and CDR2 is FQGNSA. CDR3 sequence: CASSFRDSWANVLTF. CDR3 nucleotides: TGTGCCAGCAGCTTTAGGGACTCTTGGGCCAACGTCCTGACTTTC.

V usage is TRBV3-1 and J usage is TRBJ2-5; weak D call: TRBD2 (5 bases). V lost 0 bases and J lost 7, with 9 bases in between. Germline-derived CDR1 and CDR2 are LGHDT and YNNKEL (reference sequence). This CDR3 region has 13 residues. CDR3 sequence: CASSQDPGGTQYF. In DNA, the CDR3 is TGTGCCAGCAGCCAAGATCCCGGAGGGACCCAGTACTTC.

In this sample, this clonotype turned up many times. The CDR3, as DNA: TGTGCCAGCAGTTGGACTAGCGGAATAACAGATACGCAGTATTTT. Its translation is CASSWTSGITDTQYF. This chain links TRBV2 with TRBJ2-3; 10 nucleotides line up with TRBD2. V was pared by 5 bases and J by 3 bases, with 5 bases of the junction left unmatched. This CDR3 comprises 15 residues. Germline V gives CDR1 SNHLY, CDR2 FYNNEI.

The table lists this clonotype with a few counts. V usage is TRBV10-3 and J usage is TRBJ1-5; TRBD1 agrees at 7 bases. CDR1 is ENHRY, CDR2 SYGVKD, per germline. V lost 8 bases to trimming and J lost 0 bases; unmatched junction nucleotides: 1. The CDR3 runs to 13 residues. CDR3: CAIGTDSNQPQHF. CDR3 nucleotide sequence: TGTGCCATCGGGACAGATAGCAATCAGCCCCAGCATTTT.

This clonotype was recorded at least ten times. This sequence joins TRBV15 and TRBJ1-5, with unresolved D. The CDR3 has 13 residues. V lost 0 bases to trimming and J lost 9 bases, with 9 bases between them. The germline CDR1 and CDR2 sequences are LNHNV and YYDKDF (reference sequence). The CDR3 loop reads CATSREEGPPQHF. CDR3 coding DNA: TGTGCCACCAGCAGAGAGGAGGGTCCGCCCCAGCATTTT.

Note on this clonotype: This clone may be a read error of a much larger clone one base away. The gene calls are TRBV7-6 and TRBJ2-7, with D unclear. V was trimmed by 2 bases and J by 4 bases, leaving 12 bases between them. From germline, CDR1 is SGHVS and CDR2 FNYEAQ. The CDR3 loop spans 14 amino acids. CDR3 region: CASSLSGRRYEQYF. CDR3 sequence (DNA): TGTGCCAGCAGCTTATCTGGGCGGAGATACGAGCAGTACTTC. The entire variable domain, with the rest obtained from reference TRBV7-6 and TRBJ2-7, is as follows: GAGVSQSPRYKVTKRGQDVALRCDPISGHVSLYWYRQALGQGPEFLTYFNYEAQQDKSGLPNDRFSAERPEGSISTLTIQRTEQRDSAMYRCASSLSGRRYEQYFGPGTRLTVT.

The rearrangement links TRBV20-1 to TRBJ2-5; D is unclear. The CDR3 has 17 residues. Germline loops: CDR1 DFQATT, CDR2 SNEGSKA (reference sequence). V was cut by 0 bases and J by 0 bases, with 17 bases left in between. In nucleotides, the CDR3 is TGCAGTGCTAGAGATATCGTGGCGGTCTCGTACCAAGAGACCCAGTACTTC. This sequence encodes CSARDIVAVSYQETQYF.

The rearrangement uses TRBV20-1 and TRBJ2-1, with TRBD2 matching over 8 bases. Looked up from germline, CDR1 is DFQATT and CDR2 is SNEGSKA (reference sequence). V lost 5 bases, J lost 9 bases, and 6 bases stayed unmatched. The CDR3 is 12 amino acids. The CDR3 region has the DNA TGCAGTGCTCGGCGGGGGGCGGGTGAGCAGTTCTTC. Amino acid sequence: CSARRGAGEQFF.

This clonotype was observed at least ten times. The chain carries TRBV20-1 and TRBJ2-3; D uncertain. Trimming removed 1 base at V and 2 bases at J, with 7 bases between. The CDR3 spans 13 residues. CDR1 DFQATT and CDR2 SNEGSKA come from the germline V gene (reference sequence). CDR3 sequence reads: CSARGAITDTQYF. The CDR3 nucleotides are TGCAGTGCTAGAGGAGCGATCACAGATACGCAGTATTTT.

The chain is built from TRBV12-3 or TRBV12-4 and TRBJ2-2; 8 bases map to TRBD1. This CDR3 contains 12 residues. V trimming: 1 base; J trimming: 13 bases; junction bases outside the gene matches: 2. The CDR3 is CASSLGTGRLFF. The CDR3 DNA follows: TGTGCCAGCAGTTTAGGGACAGGGAGGCTGTTTTTT.

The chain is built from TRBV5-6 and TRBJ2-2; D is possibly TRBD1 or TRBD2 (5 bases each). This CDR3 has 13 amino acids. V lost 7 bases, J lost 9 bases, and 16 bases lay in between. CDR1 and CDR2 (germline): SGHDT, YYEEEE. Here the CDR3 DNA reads TGTGCCAGCGGCCTCAGGGACCTCTGGGAGCTGTTTTTT. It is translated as CASGLRDLWELFF.